Listed here are 20 T cell receptor beta chains from one sample, sequenced in a study of blood T cell repertoires in COVID-19. Sequenced by immunoSEQ multiplex PCR; TCRdb stores in-frame clones only, minus some. Of 200,000 to 250,000 clones detected, about 84% appear once; the ten largest clones hold 12%. The specimen was peripheral blood. Source of these receptors: a man older than 75 with acute or convalescent COVID-19.

The chain carries TRBV6-2 or TRBV6-3 and TRBJ1-1; a possible D gene is TRBD1 (5 bases). The germline V gene encodes CDR1 MNHEY and CDR2 SVGEGT. The CDR3 has 13 residues. V lost 2 bases, J lost 3 bases, and 7 bases lay in between. CDR3 sequence: CASSYDSYTEAFF. The CDR3 DNA follows: TGTGCCAGCAGTTACGACAGTTACACTGAAGCTTTCTTT.

Turning to this clone: Different DNA sequences within this sample yield the same CDR3. The J gene is TRBJ2-3, the V gene TRBV7-2; no reliable D call. CDR3 length: 15 amino acids. Looked up from germline, CDR1 is SGHTA and CDR2 is FQGNSA. The V gene lost 5 bases and the J gene lost 0 bases, with 12 bases spanning the gap. Written as DNA, the CDR3 is TGTGCCAGCAGCCCTCAGGCTCTAAGCACAGATACGCAGTATTTT. This translates into CASSPQALSTDTQYF. Complete variable domain (other parts from reference TRBV7-2 and TRBJ2-3): GAGVSQSPSNKVTEKGKDVELRCDPISGHTALYWYRQSLGQGLEFLIYFQGNSAPDKSGLPSDRFSAERTGGSVSTLTIQRTQQEDSAVYLCASSPQALSTDTQYFGPGTRLTVL.

This chain connects TRBV12-3 or TRBV12-4 to TRBJ2-1; TRBD1 is a possible D gene (7 bases). The V and J ends lost 5 bases and 9 bases respectively, with 11 bases between them. The CDR3 is made up of 12 amino acids. The CDR3 DNA reads TGTGCCAGCAGTCACAGGGGAGGTGAGCAGTTCTTC. Translation: CASSHRGGEQFF.

The rearrangement links TRBV6-5 to TRBJ1-5, with 11 bases identical to TRBD1. CDR3 length: 14 residues. The V segment lost 6 bases and the J segment 6 bases; nucleotides outside the gene matches: 4. In germline, CDR1 is MNHEY, CDR2 SVGAGI. As DNA, the CDR3 is TGTGCCAGCAGGGGACAGGGGGAAGGTCAGCCCCAGCATTTT. Protein product: CASRGQGEGQPQHF.

The chain links TRBV7-2 to TRBJ1-2; no firm D call. V lost 5 bases to trimming and J lost 4 bases, with 11 bases between them. This CDR3 comprises 13 residues. Germline V gene sequence: CDR1 SGHTA, CDR2 FQGNSA. CDR3 sequence: CASSPRNPYGYTF. The CDR3 DNA reads as TGTGCCAGCAGCCCCAGAAACCCCTATGGCTACACCTTC.

The genes are TRBV6-5 and TRBJ2-1; TRBD2 matches at 13 bases. The CDR3 totals 15 residues. Germline CDR1 is MNHEY and CDR2 is SVGAGI. V gave up 4 bases and J gave up 9 bases; unmatched junction bases: 6. DNA of the CDR3: TGTGCCAGCAGTTTCACTAGCGGGAGGGCCGGTGAGCAGTTCTTC. This encodes CASSFTSGRAGEQFF.

This clone was seen a few times. The V gene is TRBV29-1, the J gene TRBJ2-1; no reliable D call. Trimming removed 8 bases from V and 1 base from J, with 9 bases in between. There are 12 residues in the CDR3. From germline, CDR1 is SQVTM and CDR2 ANQGSEA. CDR3 in amino acids: CSTEGSYNEQFF. The CDR3 DNA follows: TGCAGCACAGAAGGATCCTACAATGAGCAGTTCTTC.

The chain uses TRBV10-2 and TRBJ2-5, with 10 nucleotides matching TRBD1. Germline V CDR1 and CDR2: WSHSY, SAAADI. This CDR3 is 17 amino acids long. V was pared by 10 bases and J by 3 bases, with 17 bases of the junction left unmatched. In DNA, the CDR3 is TGCGCCACGCTGCGGAGGACAGGGGGAGATTTGGAAGAGACCCAGTACTTC. It specifies CATLRRTGGDLEETQYF.

The J gene is TRBJ1-1, the V gene TRBV5-1; 8 bases line up with TRBD1. The CDR3 runs to 15 residues. The trim removed 4 bases at V and 5 bases at J, leaving 10 bases unmatched. CDR1 and CDR2 (germline): SGHRS, YFSETQ. This CDR3 is CASSPWGQDRTEAFF. CDR3 bases: TGCGCCAGCAGCCCCTGGGGACAGGATCGTACTGAAGCTTTCTTT.

The chain is built from TRBV11-3 and TRBJ2-1; tentatively, D is TRBD1 (5 bases). Looked up from germline, CDR1 is SGHNT and CDR2 is YENEEA. The germline V and J ends were trimmed by 5 bases and 7 bases, with 12 bases remaining between them. This CDR3 is 13 amino acids long. The chain's CDR3 is CASSTTGLNEQFF. CDR3 sequence (DNA): TGTGCCAGCAGCACCACAGGTCTTAATGAGCAGTTCTTC.

Here the CDR3 reads CATSRDWGRAAGWADTQYF. In DNA form, the CDR3 reads TGTGCCACCAGCAGAGATTGGGGCAGGGCTGCAGGTTGGGCAGATACGCAGTATTTT. The V call is TRBV15, the J call TRBJ2-3, with D possibly being TRBD1 (5 bases). Per the germline V gene, CDR1 is LNHNV and CDR2 is YYDKDF (reference sequence). CDR3 length equals 19 residues. Trimming stripped 0 bases from V and 4 bases from J, with 23 bases between.

This clone came up once. The J gene is TRBJ1-5, the V gene TRBV19, with 7 bases aligning to TRBD1. The CDR3 is 15 residues long. J lost 4 bases, V lost 3 bases, and 6 bases had no gene match. Germline V gene data show CDR1 as LNHDA and CDR2 as SQIVND (reference sequence). The CDR3 coding sequence is TGTGCCAGTAGTATCTCTGACAGGGTGAATCAGCCCCAGCATTTT. Translated: CASSISDRVNQPQHF.

This chain connects TRBV6-5 to TRBJ1-2; TRBD1 might be the D (5 bases). Trimming shortened V by 7 bases and J by 4 bases, and 13 bases separated the two germline ends. The CDR3 loop spans 13 amino acids. Germline V gives CDR1 MNHEY, CDR2 SVGAGI. The CDR3 is CASNNPGGYGYTF. CDR3 DNA: TGTGCCAGCAACAACCCGGGGGGCTATGGCTACACCTTC.

The chain joins TRBV5-1 to TRBJ1-2, with D perhaps matching TRBD1 (6 bases). Germline values: CDR1 SGHRS, CDR2 YFSETQ. The CDR3 length is 13 residues. Trimming cost V 4 bases and J 0 bases, with 7 bases left between them. The CDR3 coding sequence is TGCGCCAGCAGCCGGACAGCTAACTATGGCTACACCTTC. It encodes CASSRTANYGYTF.

The table lists this clone with a count of one. The gene calls are TRBV3-1 (or the pseudogene TRBV3-2) and TRBJ1-6; tentatively, D is TRBD1 (6 bases). Germline values: CDR1 LGHDT, CDR2 YNNKEL (reference sequence). Trimming shortened V by 1 base and J by 13 bases, and 11 bases separated the two germline ends. The CDR3 sequence is 13 residues long. For the CDR3, the DNA is TGTGCCAGCAGCCAAGTTGACAGGCGGCCCCTCCACTTT. Translation gives CASSQVDRRPLHF.

This chain joins TRBV10-1 and TRBJ2-2, with 8 bases aligning to TRBD2. CDR1 is WNHNN, CDR2 SYGVQD, per germline (reference sequence). The CDR3 runs 18 residues. Trimming cost V 4 bases and J 4 bases; bases outside gene matches: 14. The CDR3 reads CASSARGTRTFSTGELFF. The CDR3 DNA reads as TGCGCCAGCAGTGCCCGGGGGACTAGGACCTTCAGCACCGGGGAGCTGTTTTTT.

This clone has only a few counts. Here the CDR3 DNA reads TGTGCCAGCAGCTTGACTGGCGGGGCCTACGAGCAGTACTTC. As protein: CASSLTGGAYEQYF. The chain employs TRBV7-9 and TRBJ2-7; a weak D match, TRBD2 (6 bases). Per germline, CDR1 SEHNR and CDR2 FQNEAQ (reference sequence). Trimming took off 3 bases at V and 2 bases at J, with 11 bases between the two ends. The CDR3 totals 14 residues.

This clone was found a few times. The DNA of the CDR3 is TGTGCCAGCGGCGTTACAGGGAATATAGGTGATATAGCTTTCTTT. As protein: CASGVTGNIGDIAFF. V gene TRBV4-2 combines with J gene TRBJ1-1, with D possibly TRBD1 on 6 matching bases. The germline V and J ends were trimmed by 8 bases and 10 bases, with 26 bases remaining between them. Germline CDR1 and CDR2: LGHNA and YNFKEQ. This CDR3 contains 15 residues.

The chain carries TRBV7-6 and TRBJ1-6; a possible D gene is TRBD1 (6 bases). V was pared by 4 bases and J by 8 bases, with 15 bases between. Per germline, CDR1 SGHVS and CDR2 FNYEAQ. The CDR3 runs 15 residues. This CDR3 reads CASSSSGRTDSPLHF. Written as DNA, the CDR3 is TGTGCCAGCAGCTCCTCGGGACGGACAGATTCACCCCTCCACTTT.

This chain uses TRBV2 with TRBJ1-1; D gene unclear. V lost 5 bases and J lost 0, with 10 bases in between. The CDR3 contains 14 residues. CDR1 and CDR2 from the germline V gene are SNHLY and FYNNEI. CDR3 nucleotide sequence: TGTGCCAGCAGTTCCCAGACTGTGAACACTGAAGCTTTCTTT. Protein product: CASSSQTVNTEAFF. The whole variable domain, filled in from reference TRBV2 and TRBJ1-1, reads EPEVTQTPSHQVTQMGQEVILRCVPISNHLYFYWYRQILGQKVEFLVSFYNNEISEKSEIFDDQFSVERPDGSNFTLKIRSTKLEDSAMYFCASSSQTVNTEAFFGQGTRLTVV.